The present T cell receptor beta chain was sequenced within a study of OX40 agonist ivuxolimab in advanced cancers. In the study overall: A mean age of roughly 62 years, range about 20 to 79, was recorded, and roughly 80% were male. Two patients with cutaneous melanoma and one with hepatocellular carcinoma, three in total, showed partial responses.

Regarding this clone: Its target is not known.

The CDR3 spans 12 residues. CDR1 is ENHRY and CDR2 is SYGVKD in the germline V gene. Trimming pared 2 bases from V and 8 bases from J, leaving 9 bases between. Produced via immunoSEQ multiplex PCR; TCRdb's table is partial and in-frame only. The sample carries approximately 60,000 clones, more than 80% recorded once. The study's findings and limits: Antigen specificity of clonally expanded peripheral T cells was not established.

The TCR originated in an adult with an advanced solid tumor such as melanoma, head and neck, liver or kidney cancer. This chain joins TRBV10-3 and TRBJ1-2; maybe TRBD1 (5 bases). The material was CD4+ or CD8+ T cells sorted from blood, obtained in a trial of the OX40 agonist ivuxolimab. The CDR3 DNA is TGTGCCATCAGTGAGACCCGGGGGGGCTACACCTTC. It is translated as CAISETRGGYTF.